This T cell receptor (beta chain) came from a study of shared clonotypes between healthy human individuals. The overall study: In total, the donors were a couple of women and a few men aged 18 to 49.

Some clones are missing from TCRdb's copy, which holds only in-frame ones; the method was immunoSEQ multiplex PCR. Found here are over a million clones, approximately 80% of them singletons; the top ten hold roughly 0.57%. The sequence derives from a young man in good health. Some clones in this sample may be carry-over from other donors' samples. What was sequenced was memory CD4+ T cells from PBMCs. Subset noted: CD45RA-negative fraction.

DNA of the CDR3: TGCGCCAGCAGCCTAGCGGGAGAAATCGGCGAGCAGTACTTC. Translating it yields CASSLAGEIGEQYF. The chain combines TRBV4-1 with TRBJ2-7; 9 bases line up with TRBD2. V shed 4 bases and J 6 bases; nucleotides not matched to a gene: 7. Germline CDR1 and CDR2: MGHRA and YSYEKL. The CDR3 covers 14 residues.